A single TCR beta chain is shown here with its context. What it binds is not known. Per germline, CDR1 SGHTA and CDR2 FQGNSA. CDR3 length: 15 residues. Germline trimming cut 7 bases from V and 6 bases from J; bases unmatched to any gene: 13. The sample belongs to a study of T cell responses to AZD1222 COVID-19 vaccine. Study observations and caveats: Clonal diversity may have been underestimated in mostly white British donors. Dominant at 160-218 and 743-854, vaccine-associated CD4 TCRs also spanned spike. Epitopes outside B.1.351 and B.1.1.7 mutated regions reportedly drew nearly half of spike TCRs.

The table came from immunoSEQ multiplex PCR; TCRdb's copy has only in-frame clones and leaves some out. The sample has some 62,000 clones, around 75% seen once. The sequencing here drew on peripheral blood, taken on day 0 of AZD1222 vaccination. The gene calls are TRBV7-2 and TRBJ2-7; 9 bases line up with TRBD2. This receptor was obtained from an adult in good health. CDR3 amino acids: CASTKEVAGAPEQYF. Here the CDR3 DNA reads TGTGCCAGCACCAAGGAAGTAGCGGGGGCTCCCGAGCAGTACTTC.